This T cell receptor (beta chain) originates from a study of blood T cell repertoires in COVID-19. Turning to the study itself: Sites in the United States, Italy and Spain provided acute and convalescent COVID-19 samples. From T cells, B-cell-depleted T cells, or PBMCs came the material, which was cDNA or gDNA.

The V gene end was trimmed by 2 bases and the J gene end by 1 base; junction bases not matched to a gene: 2. The CDR3 has 14 amino acids. CDR1 and CDR2 from the germline V gene are SGHRS and YFSETQ. Authors' processing steps: The assay estimated nucleated cells by amplifying reference gene primers. Profiling relied on immunoSEQ multiplex PCR, and the TCRdb table lists in-frame clones only, not all of them. V, J and clone size were drawn from that table, and D and trimming were deduced from the DNA. The sample lists about 170,000 clones; roughly 84% were seen once. In its sample, this clone was seen once.

Sequenced: peripheral blood. The TCR originated in a man aged 55 to 70 who had recovered from COVID-19. V is TRBV5-1 and J is TRBJ2-5; TRBD1 agrees at 7 bases. CDR3 in DNA: TGCGCCAGCAGCTTCGGACAGGCCCAAGAGACCCAGTACTTC. This translates into CASSFGQAQETQYF.